The next 3 T cell receptor beta chains were all read from a single sample in a study of T cell clusters in autoimmune cytopenias. Approximately 36,000 genome equivalents of blood DNA were amplified for TRB. One tube held mixed TRB-A and TRB-B primer pools for touch-down PCR. TCRdb reprocessed the multiplex PCR reads, keeping one entry per CDR3 protein, no DNA. Across more than 7,500 distinct CDR3 sequences, the top ten clones capture 5% to 5.5% of the sample. Sample: peripheral blood. The origin of the receptors is a human donor with an autoimmune cytopenia or autoimmune hepatitis (not recorded which).

The chain is built from TRBV27 and TRBJ2-7; TCRdb outputs TRBD1, but without DNA this stays unchecked. This CDR3 region has 14 residues. Germline V gene sequence: CDR1 MNHEY, CDR2 SMNVEV (reference sequence). The CDR3 reads CASSLSLLSYEQYF.

This clonotype is medium-sized (0.01 to 0.1%) by frequency. The chain links TRBV12-3 or TRBV12-4 to TRBJ2-1; TCRdb outputs TRBD2, but without DNA this stays unchecked. This CDR3 has 15 amino acids. The CDR3 reads CASRLAGGQYNEQFF.

This clonotype is classed as medium-sized (0.01 to 0.1%) by frequency. The chain has TRBV30 and TRBJ2-3; TCRdb calls TRBD1, which cannot be checked without DNA. This CDR3 region has 16 residues. Germline V gene sequence: CDR1 GTSNPN, CDR2 SVGIG (reference sequence). The chain's CDR3 is CAWTQRGRVFTDTQYF.